This TCR beta chain was captured in a study of T cell repertoires and HLA-DP antigens. Deep-resolution sequencing targeted under 250,000 T cell genomes in pre-culture CD4+ samples. Sequenced by immunoSEQ multiplex PCR; TCRdb stores in-frame clones only, minus some. The table has some 110,000 clones, 80% to 95% seen once. Remarks on this clone: Antigen: not known.

Germline V lookup: CDR1 MNHNS, CDR2 SASEGT. The CDR3 length is 16 residues. V was cut by 2 bases and J by 0 bases, with 11 bases left in between. The material sequenced was CD4+ T cells from PBMCs. This chain uses TRBV6-1 with TRBJ1-5; tentative D call: TRBD1 (6 bases). The sequence was obtained from a woman aged 18-29 years in good health and CMV-seronegative. Here the CDR3 reads CASSEQGQYSNQPQHF. In DNA, the CDR3 is TGTGCCAGCAGTGAACAGGGGCAATATAGCAATCAGCCCCAGCATTTT.